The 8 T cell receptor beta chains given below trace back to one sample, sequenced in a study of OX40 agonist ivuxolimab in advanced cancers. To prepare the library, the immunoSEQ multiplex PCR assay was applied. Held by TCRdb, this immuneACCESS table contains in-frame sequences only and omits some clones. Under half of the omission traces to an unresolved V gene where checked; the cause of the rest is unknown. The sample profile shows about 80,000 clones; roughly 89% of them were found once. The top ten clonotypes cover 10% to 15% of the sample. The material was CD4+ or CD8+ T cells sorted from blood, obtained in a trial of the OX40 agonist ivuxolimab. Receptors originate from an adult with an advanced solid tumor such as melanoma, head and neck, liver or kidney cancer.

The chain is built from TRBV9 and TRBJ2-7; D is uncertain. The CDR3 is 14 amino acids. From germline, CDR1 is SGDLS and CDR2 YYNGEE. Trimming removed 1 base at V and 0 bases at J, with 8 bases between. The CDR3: CASSVYGSSYEQYF. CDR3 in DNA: TGTGCCAGCAGCGTATATGGAAGCTCCTACGAGCAGTACTTC.

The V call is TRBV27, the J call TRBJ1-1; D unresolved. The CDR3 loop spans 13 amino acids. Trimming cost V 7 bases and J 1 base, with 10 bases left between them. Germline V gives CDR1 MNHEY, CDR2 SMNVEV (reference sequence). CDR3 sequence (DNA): TGTGCCAGCATAGGGCAGTGGAACACTGAAGCTTTCTTT. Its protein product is CASIGQWNTEAFF.

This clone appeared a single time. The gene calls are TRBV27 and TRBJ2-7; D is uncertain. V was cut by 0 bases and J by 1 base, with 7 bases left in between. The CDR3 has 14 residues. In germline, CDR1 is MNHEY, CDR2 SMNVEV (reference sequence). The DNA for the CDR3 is TGTGCCAGCAGTTTATCCCAGCTTTCCTACGAGCAGTACTTC. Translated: CASSLSQLSYEQYF.

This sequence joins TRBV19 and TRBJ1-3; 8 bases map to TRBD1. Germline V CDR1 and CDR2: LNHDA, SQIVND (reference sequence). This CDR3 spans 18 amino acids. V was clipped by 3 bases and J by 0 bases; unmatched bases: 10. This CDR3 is CASSIFGTGILSGNTIYF. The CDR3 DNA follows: TGTGCCAGTAGTATTTTTGGGACAGGAATACTCTCTGGAAACACCATATATTTT.

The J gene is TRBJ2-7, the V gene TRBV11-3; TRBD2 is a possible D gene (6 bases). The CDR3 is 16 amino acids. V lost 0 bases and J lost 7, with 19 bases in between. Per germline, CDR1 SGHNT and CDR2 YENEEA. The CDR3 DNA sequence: TGTGCCAGCAGCTTAGAGTTGGGGGGACGATTCATGGAGCAGTACTTC. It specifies CASSLELGGRFMEQYF.

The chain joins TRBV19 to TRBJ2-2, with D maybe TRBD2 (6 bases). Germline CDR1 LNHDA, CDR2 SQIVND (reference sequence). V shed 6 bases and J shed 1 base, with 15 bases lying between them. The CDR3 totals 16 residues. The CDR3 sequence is CASRSLGRENTGELFF. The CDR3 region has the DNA TGTGCCAGTAGGTCCTTGGGGCGGGAGAACACCGGGGAGCTGTTTTTT.

The CDR3 region is CASSGLGQGRNNEQFF. CDR3 bases: TGTGCCAGCAGTGGGTTGGGACAGGGTCGTAACAATGAGCAGTTCTTC. The chain combines TRBV6-1 with TRBJ2-1, with 9 bases fitting TRBD1. V trimming: 4 bases; J trimming: 5 bases; junction bases outside the gene matches: 9. In germline, CDR1 is MNHNS, CDR2 SASEGT. The CDR3 is 16 residues long.

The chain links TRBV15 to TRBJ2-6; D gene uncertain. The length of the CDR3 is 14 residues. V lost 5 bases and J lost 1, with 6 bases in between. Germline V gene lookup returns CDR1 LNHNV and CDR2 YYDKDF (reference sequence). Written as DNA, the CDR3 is TGTGCCACCAGCCCGTTTTCTGGGGCCAACGTCCTGACTTTC. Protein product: CATSPFSGANVLTF.